Following are 12 T cell receptor beta chains from one sample sequenced in a study of T cell responses to AZD1222 COVID-19 vaccine. Data came from immunoSEQ multiplex PCR; TCRdb stores just in-frame clones and leaves some out. The sample holds 150,000 to 200,000 clones, 80% to 95% seen once. The material was peripheral blood, obtained on day 0 of AZD1222 vaccination. The receptors shown here come from an adult in good health.

This clone has a single count. V gene TRBV9 combines with J gene TRBJ1-1; D unresolved. Germline loops: CDR1 SGDLS, CDR2 YYNGEE. This CDR3 spans 14 amino acids. The V gene lost 2 bases and the J gene lost 5 bases, with 13 bases spanning the gap. Here the CDR3 reads CASSVQWGDTEAFF. CDR3 DNA: TGTGCCAGCAGCGTTCAGTGGGGTGATACTGAAGCTTTCTTT.

V usage is TRBV5-1 and J usage is TRBJ1-2, with a weak D call TRBD1 (6 bases). CDR1 and CDR2 from the germline V gene are SGHRS and YFSETQ. V was trimmed by 3 bases and J by 8 bases, leaving 23 bases between them. The CDR3 is made up of 16 amino acids. The CDR3, as DNA: TGCGCCAGCAGCTCTTTCTTACCGCCAGGGGATGAAGGCTACACCTTC. Protein product: CASSSFLPPGDEGYTF.

The rearrangement joins TRBV24-1 to TRBJ1-1; no clear D gene. Trimming stripped 8 bases from V and 4 bases from J, with 16 bases between. Germline loops: CDR1 KGHDR, CDR2 SFDVKD. The CDR3 is 14 residues long. This CDR3 is CATMSGERGTEAFF. The CDR3 coding sequence is TGTGCCACCATGAGCGGGGAGCGTGGCACTGAAGCTTTCTTT.

In its sample, this clone was seen once. The V call is TRBV9, the J call TRBJ2-1; 13 bases are shared with TRBD2. After removal of 4 bases from V and 7 bases from J, the junction contained 5 bases not matched to a gene. The CDR3 totals 15 residues. Germline CDR1 and CDR2: SGDLS and YYNGEE. The CDR3 DNA is TGTGCCAGCAGCCCCTCGACTAGCGGGAGGAATGAGCAGTTCTTC. Translating it yields CASSPSTSGRNEQFF.

In this sample, this clone turned up once. The CDR3 spells CASSLEWTQYF. The CDR3 DNA is TGCGCCAGCAGCTTGGAGTGGACCCAGTACTTC. V gene TRBV5-1 combines with J gene TRBJ2-5; D gene unclear. CDR3 length: 11 residues. V lost 0 bases and J lost 7, with 4 bases in between. The germline V gene encodes CDR1 SGHRS and CDR2 YFSETQ.

The genes are TRBV19 and TRBJ1-2; TRBD1 might be the D (6 bases). The CDR3 is 12 amino acids. Looked up from germline, CDR1 is LNHDA and CDR2 is SQIVND (reference sequence). V lost 3 bases to trimming and J lost 8 bases, with 10 bases between them. CDR3 coding DNA: TGTGCCAGTAGTATCGAGCAGGGGGGCTACACCTTC. It is translated as CASSIEQGGYTF.

CDR3 in amino acids: CASSLAADTQYF. CDR3 coding DNA: TGTGCCAGCAGCTTGGCTGCAGATACGCAGTATTTT. The chain links TRBV5-8 to TRBJ2-3; D gene unclear. The germline CDR1 and CDR2 sequences are SGHTS and YDEGEE. V dropped 0 bases and J dropped 4 bases, with 3 bases sitting between them. The CDR3 totals 12 residues.

This chain connects TRBV6-5 to TRBJ1-6; possible D gene TRBD1, 5 bases. CDR1 and CDR2 (germline): MNHEY, SVGAGI. The CDR3 sequence is 13 residues long. Trimming left V 8 bases short and J 6 bases short, with 11 bases between. CDR3 protein: CASLTDGNSPLHF. Written as DNA, the CDR3 is TGTGCCAGCTTGACAGACGGTAATTCACCCCTCCACTTT.

The rearrangement links TRBV5-6 to TRBJ1-1; no reliable D call. Trimming took off 0 bases at V and 3 bases at J, with 9 bases between the two ends. The CDR3 length is 14 residues. Looked up from germline, CDR1 is SGHDT and CDR2 is YYEEEE. CDR3 nucleotides: TGTGCCAGCAGCTTGGCGTCGGTTTACACTGAAGCTTTCTTT. Translated, it gives CASSLASVYTEAFF.

In its sample, this clone was seen a few times. V gene TRBV7-3 combines with J gene TRBJ1-5; perhaps TRBD1 as D (6 bases). This CDR3 is 15 amino acids long. Deletions cut 5 bases from V and 0 bases from J, with 11 bases between. Germline-derived CDR1 and CDR2 are SGHTA and FQGTGA. The CDR3 coding sequence is TGTGCCAGCAGCCGGGACATTTATAGCAATCAGCCCCAGCATTTT. Translation: CASSRDIYSNQPQHF.

The chain couples TRBV7-9 to TRBJ2-1; D is unresolved. V lost 2 bases and J lost 5, with 10 bases in between. CDR1 SEHNR and CDR2 FQNEAQ come from the germline V gene (reference sequence). CDR3 size: 14 residues. This CDR3 is CASSLRQAHNEQFF. The CDR3 DNA sequence: TGTGCCAGCAGCTTACGGCAGGCCCACAATGAGCAGTTCTTC.

This CDR3 is CASTVGRWDRPSSYEQYF. The CDR3 DNA sequence: TGTGCCAGCACCGTTGGCCGGTGGGACCGGCCGAGCTCCTACGAGCAGTACTTC. The J gene is TRBJ2-7, the V gene TRBV7-9; either TRBD1 or TRBD2 may fit D (5 bases each). The germline gives CDR1 SEHNR, CDR2 FQNEAQ (reference sequence). Trimming took 7 bases from V and 0 from J, leaving 25 bases between them. The CDR3 loop spans 18 amino acids.